The clone carrying this T cell receptor beta chain has only a few counts. Other DNA sequences from this sample encode an identical CDR3 as well. The V end was cut by 4 bases, the J end by 1 base, with 2 bases between. The CDR3 runs 11 residues. Germline lookup yields CDR1 ENHRY and CDR2 SYGVKD. In the original workflow: Amplification of reference gene primers was used by the study to estimate nucleated cell counts. This table comes from immunoSEQ multiplex PCR, and its TCRdb copy is limited to in-frame clones, with some not included. V, J and clone size reflect that table, while D and trimming were determined from the DNA. The data show some 200,000 clones, with less than 90% seen just once and roughly 18% held by the top ten. These data are taken from a study of blood T cell repertoires in COVID-19. Study details: COVID-19 samples from acute and convalescent phases originated in the United States, Italy and Spain. PBMCs, B-cell-depleted T cells, or T cells provided the cDNA or gDNA that made up the material.

The clonotype comes from a woman over 75 with active or convalescent COVID-19. The specimen was peripheral blood. The chain uses TRBV10-3 and TRBJ2-7; unclear D gene. The CDR3 reads CAISASYEQYF. Here the CDR3 DNA reads TGTGCCATCAGTGCATCCTACGAGCAGTACTTC.